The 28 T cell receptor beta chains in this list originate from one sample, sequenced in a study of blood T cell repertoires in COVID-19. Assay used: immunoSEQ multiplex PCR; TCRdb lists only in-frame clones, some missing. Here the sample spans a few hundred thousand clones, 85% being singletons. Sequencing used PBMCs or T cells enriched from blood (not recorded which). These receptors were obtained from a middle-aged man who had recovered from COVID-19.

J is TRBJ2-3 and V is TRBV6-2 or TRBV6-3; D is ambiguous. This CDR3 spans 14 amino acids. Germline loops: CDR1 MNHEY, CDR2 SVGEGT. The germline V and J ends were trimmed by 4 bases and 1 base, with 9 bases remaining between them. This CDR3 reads CASSLRQGTDTQYF. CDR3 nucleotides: TGTGCCAGCAGTTTACGACAAGGCACAGATACGCAGTATTTT.

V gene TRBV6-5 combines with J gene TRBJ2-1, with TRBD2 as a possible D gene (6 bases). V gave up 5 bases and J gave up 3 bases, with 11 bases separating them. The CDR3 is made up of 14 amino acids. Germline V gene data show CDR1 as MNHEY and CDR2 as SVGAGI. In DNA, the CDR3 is TGTGCCAGCAGTCCGCCGGGGGTCTACAATGAGCAGTTCTTC. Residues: CASSPPGVYNEQFF.

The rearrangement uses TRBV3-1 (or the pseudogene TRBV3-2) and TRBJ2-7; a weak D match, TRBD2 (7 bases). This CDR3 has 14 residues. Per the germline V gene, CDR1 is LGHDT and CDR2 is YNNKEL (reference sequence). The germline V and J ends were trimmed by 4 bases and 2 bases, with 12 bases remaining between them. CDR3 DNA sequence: TGTGCCAGCAGCCCTTTAGGGGGGGCCTACGAGCAGTACTTC. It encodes CASSPLGGAYEQYF.

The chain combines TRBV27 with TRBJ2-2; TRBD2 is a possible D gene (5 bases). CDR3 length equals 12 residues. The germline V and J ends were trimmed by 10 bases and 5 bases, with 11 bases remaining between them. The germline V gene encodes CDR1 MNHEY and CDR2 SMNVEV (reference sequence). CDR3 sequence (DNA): TGTGCCACCCGGGAACTTACCGGGGAGCTGTTTTTT. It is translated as CATRELTGELFF.

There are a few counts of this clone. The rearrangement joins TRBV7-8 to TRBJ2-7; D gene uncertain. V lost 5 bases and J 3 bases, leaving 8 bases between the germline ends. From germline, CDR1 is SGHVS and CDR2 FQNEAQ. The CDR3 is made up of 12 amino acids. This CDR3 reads CASSLDNYEQYF. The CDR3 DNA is TGTGCCAGCAGCCTAGACAACTACGAGCAGTACTTC.

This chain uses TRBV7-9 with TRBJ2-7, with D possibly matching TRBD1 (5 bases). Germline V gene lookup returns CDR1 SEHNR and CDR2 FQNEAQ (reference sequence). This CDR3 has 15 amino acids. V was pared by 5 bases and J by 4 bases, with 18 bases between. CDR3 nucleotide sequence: TGTGCCAGCAGCCATCCAGGGTCGGCCGAATACGAGCAGTACTTC. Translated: CASSHPGSAEYEQYF.

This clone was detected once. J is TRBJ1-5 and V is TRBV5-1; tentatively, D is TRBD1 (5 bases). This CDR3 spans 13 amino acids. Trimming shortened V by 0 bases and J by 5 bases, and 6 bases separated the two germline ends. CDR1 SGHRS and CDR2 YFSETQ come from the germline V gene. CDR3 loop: CASSLAGDQPQHF. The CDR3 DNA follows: TGCGCCAGCAGCTTGGCGGGGGATCAGCCCCAGCATTTT.

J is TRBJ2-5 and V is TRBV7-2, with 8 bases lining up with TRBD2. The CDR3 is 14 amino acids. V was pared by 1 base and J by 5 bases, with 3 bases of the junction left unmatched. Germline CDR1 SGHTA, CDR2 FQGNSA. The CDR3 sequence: CASSLVTGGETQYF. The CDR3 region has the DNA TGTGCCAGCAGCTTAGTTACGGGAGGGGAGACCCAGTACTTC.

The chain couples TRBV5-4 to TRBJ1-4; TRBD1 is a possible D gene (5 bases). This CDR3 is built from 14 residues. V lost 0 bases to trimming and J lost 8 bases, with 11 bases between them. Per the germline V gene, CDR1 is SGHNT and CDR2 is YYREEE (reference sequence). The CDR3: CASSLGGDGEKLFF. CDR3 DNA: TGTGCCAGCAGCTTGGGGGGCGACGGCGAAAAACTGTTTTTT.

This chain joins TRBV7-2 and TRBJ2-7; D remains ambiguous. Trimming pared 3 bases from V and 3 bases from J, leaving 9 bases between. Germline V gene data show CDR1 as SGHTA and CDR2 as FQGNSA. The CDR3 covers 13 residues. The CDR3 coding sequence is TGTGCCAGCAGCTTTAGCCCTAACTACGAGCAGTACTTC. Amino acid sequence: CASSFSPNYEQYF.

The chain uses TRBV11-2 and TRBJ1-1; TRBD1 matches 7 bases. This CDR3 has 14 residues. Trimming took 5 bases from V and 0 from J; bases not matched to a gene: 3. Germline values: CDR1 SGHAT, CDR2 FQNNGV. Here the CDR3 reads CASSQQGLNTEAFF. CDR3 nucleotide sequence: TGTGCCAGCAGCCAACAGGGGTTGAACACTGAAGCTTTCTTT.

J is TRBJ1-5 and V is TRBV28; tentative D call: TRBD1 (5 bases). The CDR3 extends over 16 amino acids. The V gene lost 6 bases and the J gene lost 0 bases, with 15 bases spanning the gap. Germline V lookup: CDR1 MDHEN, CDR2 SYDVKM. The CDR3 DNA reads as TGTGCCAGCAGCCAAGACAGTTTGTATAGCAATCAGCCCCAGCATTTT. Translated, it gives CASSQDSLYSNQPQHF. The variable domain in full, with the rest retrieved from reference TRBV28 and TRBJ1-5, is DVKVTQSSRYLVKRTGEKVFLECVQDMDHENMFWYRQDPGLGLRLIYFSYDVKMKEKGDIPEGYSVSREKKERFSLILESASTNQTSMYLCASSQDSLYSNQPQHFGDGTRLSIL.

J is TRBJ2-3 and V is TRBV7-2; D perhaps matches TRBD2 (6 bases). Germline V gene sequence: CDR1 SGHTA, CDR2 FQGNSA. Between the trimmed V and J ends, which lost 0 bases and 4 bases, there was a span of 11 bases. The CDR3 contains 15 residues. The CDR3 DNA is TGTGCCAGCAGCTTAGCCTGGACTAACGCAGATACGCAGTATTTT. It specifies CASSLAWTNADTQYF.

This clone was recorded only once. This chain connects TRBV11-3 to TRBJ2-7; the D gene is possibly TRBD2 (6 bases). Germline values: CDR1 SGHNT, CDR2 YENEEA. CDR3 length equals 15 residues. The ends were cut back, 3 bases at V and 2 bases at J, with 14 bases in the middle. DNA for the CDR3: TGTGCCAGCAGCTTCAATAGCGGAAGAGCCTACGAGCAGTACTTC. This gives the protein CASSFNSGRAYEQYF.

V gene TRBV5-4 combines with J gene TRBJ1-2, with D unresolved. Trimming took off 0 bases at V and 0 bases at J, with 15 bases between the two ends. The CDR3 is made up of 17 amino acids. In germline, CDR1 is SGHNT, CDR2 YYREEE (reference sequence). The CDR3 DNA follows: TGTGCCAGCAGCTTGGCTGGTCAGGCAGCAGCTAACTATGGCTACACCTTC. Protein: CASSLAGQAAANYGYTF.

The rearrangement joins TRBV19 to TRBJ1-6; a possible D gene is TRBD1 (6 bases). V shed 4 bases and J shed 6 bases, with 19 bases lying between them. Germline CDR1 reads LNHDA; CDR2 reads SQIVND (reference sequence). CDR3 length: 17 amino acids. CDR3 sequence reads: CASSTHRRVGGNSPLHF. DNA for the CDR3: TGTGCCAGTAGTACGCACCGCAGGGTAGGGGGTAATTCACCCCTCCACTTT. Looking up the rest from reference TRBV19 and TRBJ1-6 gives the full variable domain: DGGITQSPKYLFRKEGQNVTLSCEQNLNHDAMYWYRQDPGQGLRLIYYSQIVNDFQKGDIAEGYSVSREKKESFPLTVTSAQKNPTAFYLCASSTHRRVGGNSPLHFGNGTRLTVT.

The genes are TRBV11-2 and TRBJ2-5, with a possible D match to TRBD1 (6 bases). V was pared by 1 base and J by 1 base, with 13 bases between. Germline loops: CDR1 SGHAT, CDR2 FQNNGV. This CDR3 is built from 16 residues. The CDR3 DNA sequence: TGTGCCAGCAGCTTAGGAGGCAGGGGTGGCCAAGAGACCCAGTACTTC. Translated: CASSLGGRGGQETQYF.

The CDR3 here is CASSQSSGIDETQYF. For the CDR3, the DNA is TGTGCCAGCAGCCAAAGTAGCGGGATCGACGAGACCCAGTACTTC. The V call is TRBV3-1 (or the pseudogene TRBV3-2), the J call TRBJ2-5; 8 bases fit TRBD2. The CDR3 has 15 amino acids. Germline V gene lookup returns CDR1 LGHDT and CDR2 YNNKEL (reference sequence). With V trimmed by 2 bases and J by 5 bases, 7 bases remained unmatched.

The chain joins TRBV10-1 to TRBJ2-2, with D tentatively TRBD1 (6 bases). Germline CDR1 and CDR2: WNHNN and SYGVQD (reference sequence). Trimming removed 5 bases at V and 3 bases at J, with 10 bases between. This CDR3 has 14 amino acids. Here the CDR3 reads CASSQQGDTGELFF. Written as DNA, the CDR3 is TGCGCCAGCAGTCAACAGGGAGACACCGGGGAGCTGTTTTTT.

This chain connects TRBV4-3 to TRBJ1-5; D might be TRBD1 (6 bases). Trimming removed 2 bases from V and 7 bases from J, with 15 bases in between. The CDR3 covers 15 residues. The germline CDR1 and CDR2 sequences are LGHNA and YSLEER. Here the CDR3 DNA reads TGCGCCAGCAGCCAATTAATGGGGGCCGGACAGCCCCAGCATTTT. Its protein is CASSQLMGAGQPQHF.

The CDR3 here is CASSLDGSVVSGATDTQYF. DNA of the CDR3: TGCGCCAGCAGCTTGGATGGGTCGGTGGTTAGCGGAGCGACAGATACGCAGTATTTT. V and J are TRBV5-1 and TRBJ2-3; D is perhaps TRBD2 (6 bases). The CDR3 is made up of 19 amino acids. Germline CDR1 and CDR2: SGHRS and YFSETQ. Trimming took 0 bases from V and 3 from J, leaving 23 bases between them.

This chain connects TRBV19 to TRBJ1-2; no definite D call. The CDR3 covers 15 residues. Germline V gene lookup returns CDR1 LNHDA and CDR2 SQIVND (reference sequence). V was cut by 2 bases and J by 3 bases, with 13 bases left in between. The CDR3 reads CASSIYVTAHYGYTF. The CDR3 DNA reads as TGTGCCAGTAGTATATATGTTACAGCACACTATGGCTACACCTTC.

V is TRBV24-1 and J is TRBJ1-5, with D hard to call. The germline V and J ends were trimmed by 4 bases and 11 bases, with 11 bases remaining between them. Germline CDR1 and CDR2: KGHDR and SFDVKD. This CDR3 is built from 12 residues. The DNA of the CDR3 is TGTGCCACCAGTGACCCCGTCAGTGCCCAGCATTTT. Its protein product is CATSDPVSAQHF.

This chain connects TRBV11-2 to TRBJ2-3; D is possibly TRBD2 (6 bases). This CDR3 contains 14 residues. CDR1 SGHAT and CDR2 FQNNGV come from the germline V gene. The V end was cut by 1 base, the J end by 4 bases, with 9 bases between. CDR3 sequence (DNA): TGTGCCAGCAGCTTAGCCAGGGAGGCAGATACGCAGTATTTT. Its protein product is CASSLAREADTQYF.

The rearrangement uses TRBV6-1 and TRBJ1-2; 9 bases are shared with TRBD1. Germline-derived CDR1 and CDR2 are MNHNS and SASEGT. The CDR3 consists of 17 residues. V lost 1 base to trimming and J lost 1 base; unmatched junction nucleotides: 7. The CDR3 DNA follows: TGTGCCAGCAGTGAAGACAGGGGGCATAGATTTAACTATGGCTACACCTTC. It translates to CASSEDRGHRFNYGYTF.

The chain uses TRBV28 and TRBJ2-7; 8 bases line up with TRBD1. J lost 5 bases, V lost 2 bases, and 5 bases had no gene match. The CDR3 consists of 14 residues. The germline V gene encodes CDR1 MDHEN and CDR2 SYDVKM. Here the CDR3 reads CASSLEGQDHEQYF. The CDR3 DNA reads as TGTGCCAGCAGTTTAGAGGGACAGGATCACGAGCAGTACTTC.

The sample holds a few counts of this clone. CDR3 nucleotides: TGCGCCAGCAGCTTGGCCTTGGGACAGGGGTCCACTGAAGCTTTCTTT. It is translated as CASSLALGQGSTEAFF. The chain has TRBV5-1 and TRBJ1-1, with 10 bases fitting TRBD1. Germline V gene sequence: CDR1 SGHRS, CDR2 YFSETQ. The CDR3 sequence is 16 residues long. After removal of 0 bases from V and 4 bases from J, the junction contained 6 bases not matched to a gene.

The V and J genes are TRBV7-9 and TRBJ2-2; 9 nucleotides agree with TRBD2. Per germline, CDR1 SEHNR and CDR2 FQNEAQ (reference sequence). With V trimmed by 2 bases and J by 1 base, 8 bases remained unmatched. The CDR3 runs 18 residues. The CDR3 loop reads CASSLIGSGRGNTGELFF. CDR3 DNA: TGTGCCAGCAGCTTAATTGGTAGCGGGAGAGGGAACACCGGGGAGCTGTTTTTT. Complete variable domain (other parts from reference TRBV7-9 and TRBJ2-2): DTGVSQNPRHKITKRGQNVTFRCDPISEHNRLYWYRQTLGQGPEFLTYFQNEAQLEKSRLLSDRFSAERPKGSFSTLEIQRTEQGDSAMYLCASSLIGSGRGNTGELFFGEGSRLTVL.